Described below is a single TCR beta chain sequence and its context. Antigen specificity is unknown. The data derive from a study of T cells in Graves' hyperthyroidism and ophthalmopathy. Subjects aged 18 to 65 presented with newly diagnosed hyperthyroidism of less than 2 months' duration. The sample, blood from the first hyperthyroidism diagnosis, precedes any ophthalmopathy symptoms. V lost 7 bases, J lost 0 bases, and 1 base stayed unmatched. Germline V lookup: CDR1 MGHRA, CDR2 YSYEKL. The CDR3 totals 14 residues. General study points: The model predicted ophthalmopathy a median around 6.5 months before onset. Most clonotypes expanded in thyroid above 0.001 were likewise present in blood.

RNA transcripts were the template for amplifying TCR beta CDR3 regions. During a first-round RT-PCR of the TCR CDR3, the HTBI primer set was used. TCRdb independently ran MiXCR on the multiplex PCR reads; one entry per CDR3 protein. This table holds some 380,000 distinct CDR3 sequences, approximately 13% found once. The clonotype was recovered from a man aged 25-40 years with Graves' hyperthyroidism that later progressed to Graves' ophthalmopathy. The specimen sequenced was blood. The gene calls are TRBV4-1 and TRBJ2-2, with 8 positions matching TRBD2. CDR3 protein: CASTGLANTGELFF. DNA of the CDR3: TGCGCCAGCACGGGACTAGCGAACACCGGGGAGCTGTTTTTT.